This is a list of T cell receptor beta chains from one sample in a study of T cell responses to AZD1222 COVID-19 vaccine. Produced via immunoSEQ multiplex PCR; TCRdb's table is partial and in-frame only. Here the sample spans 120,000 or so clones, 75% to 90% being singletons. This specimen consisted of peripheral blood, obtained on day 0 of MenACWY control vaccination. These receptors were collected from an adult in good health. Both conserved end residues are part of each CDR3. The D gene is left open where the match is weak. Only part of the rows carry a size: once, few, many, or a class if the clone is expanded.

j_gene,d_gene,abundance,v_gene,CDR3aa,CDR3nt
TRBJ2-7,TRBD1,once,TRBV6-5,CASSRDRVHEQYF,TGTGCCAGCAGTCGGGACAGGGTCCACGAGCAGTACTTC
TRBJ2-7,TRBD1,NA,TRBV28,CASSWNRGRKVQYF,TGTGCCAGCAGTTGGAACAGGGGGCGTAAGGTGCAGTACTTC
TRBJ1-4,NA,once,TRBV27,CASSQSAGGWREKLFF,TGTGCCAGCAGCCAAAGCGCCGGGGGCTGGAGGGAAAAACTGTTTTTT
TRBJ2-6,TRBD1,NA,TRBV11-2,CASIYRGGANVLTF,TGTGCCAGCATCTACAGGGGTGGGGCCAACGTCCTGACTTTC
TRBJ1-2,NA,NA,TRBV6-5,CASSPGSRGYTF,TGTGCCAGCAGCCCGGGGAGTCGGGGCTACACCTTC
TRBJ1-3,NA,NA,TRBV19,CASSSPPGRGRSGNTIYF,TGTGCCAGTAGTAGTCCCCCCGGGAGGGGACGCTCTGGAAACACCATATATTTT
TRBJ2-7,TRBD1,NA,TRBV5-1,CASSFDRDEQYF,TGCGCCAGCAGCTTCGACAGGGACGAGCAGTACTTC
TRBJ2-1,NA,NA,TRBV10-1,CASSDSAGTAYNEQFF,TGCGCCAGCAGTGACTCCGCGGGGACAGCCTACAATGAGCAGTTCTTC
TRBJ1-2,NA,NA,TRBV7-6,CASSPRAGEANYGYTF,TGTGCCAGCAGCCCTAGGGCAGGCGAAGCTAACTATGGCTACACCTTC
TRBJ2-7,TRBD1,NA,TRBV27,CASKRQGSVDEQYF,TGTGCCAGCAAACGACAGGGTTCTGTGGACGAGCAGTACTTC
TRBJ2-3,TRBD2,NA,TRBV5-4,CASRAGERTDTQYF,TGTGCCAGCAGAGCGGGAGAGCGAACAGATACGCAGTATTTT
TRBJ2-5,NA,NA,TRBV2,CASSGRAETQYF,TGTGCCAGCAGTGGCAGGGCAGAGACCCAGTACTTC
TRBJ1-1,NA,NA,TRBV10-2,CASSGNSKNTEAFF,TGCGCCAGCAGTGGAAACAGTAAAAACACTGAAGCTTTCTTT
TRBJ1-3,NA,NA,TRBV5-1,CASSLGLSSSGNTIYF,TGCGCCAGCAGCTTGGGCCTCTCATCCTCTGGAAACACCATATATTTT
TRBJ2-2,TRBD1,NA,TRBV5-1,CASSEQGAGTGELFF,TGCGCCAGCAGCGAGCAGGGGGCAGGAACCGGGGAGCTGTTTTTT
TRBJ1-2,TRBD1,NA,TRBV3-1/TRBV3-2,CASSQPGTALGYTF,TGTGCCAGCAGCCAACCAGGGACAGCCCTTGGCTACACCTTC
TRBJ2-4,NA,NA,TRBV12-3/TRBV12-4,CASSLEPTGIQYF,TGTGCCAGCAGTTTAGAGCCGACAGGCATTCAGTACTTC
TRBJ1-2,NA,NA,TRBV4-3,CASSQDRGPVYGYTF,TGCGCCAGCAGCCAAGATAGGGGCCCAGTCTATGGCTACACCTTC
TRBJ2-6,TRBD1,NA,TRBV7-6,CASSPPRGHSGGANVLTF,TGTGCCAGCAGCCCCCCAAGGGGGCACTCGGGTGGGGCCAACGTCCTGACTTTC
TRBJ1-1,NA,NA,TRBV24-1,CATSDFFGSKAFF,TGTGCCACCAGTGATTTTTTTGGTTCGAAAGCTTTCTTT
TRBJ2-7,TRBD2,NA,TRBV11-2,CASSSVAGGPYEQYF,TGTGCCAGCAGCTCGGTAGCGGGAGGACCCTACGAGCAGTACTTC
TRBJ1-1,TRBD1,NA,TRBV7-2,CASSLDRATEAFF,TGTGCCAGCAGTTTGGACAGGGCCACTGAAGCTTTCTTT
TRBJ2-7,NA,NA,TRBV11-2,CASSLVGVGEQYF,TGTGCCAGCAGCTTAGTAGGGGTGGGGGAGCAGTACTTC